These 14 T cell receptor beta chains share one sample of origin, sequenced in a study of CD8 T cells in ankylosing spondylitis. TCRdb itself ran the 5' RACE reads through MiXCR, one entry per CDR3 protein. This sample has 200,000 to 300,000 distinct CDR3 sequences, with roughly a tenth found just once. Sequenced: blood, either unsorted or a sorted T cell fraction (not recorded which). Every receptor here comes from a male donor with ankylosing spondylitis or in good health (not recorded which).

This clonotype was counted at least ten times. The genes are TRBV3-1 and TRBJ1-1; 7 positions match TRBD1. In germline, CDR1 is LGHDT, CDR2 YNNKEL (reference sequence). The CDR3 spans 13 residues. Trimming took 4 bases from V and 4 from J; bases not matched to a gene: 3. In nucleotides, the CDR3 is TGTGCCAGCAGCCCAGGGGGTATCACTGAAGCTTTCTTT. It translates to CASSPGGITEAFF. Together with reference TRBV3-1 and TRBJ1-1, the CDR3 gives the full variable domain: DTAVSQTPKYLVTQMGNDKSIKCEQNLGHDTMYWYKQDSKKFLKIMFSYNNKELIINETVPNRFSPKSPDKAHLNLHINSLELGDSAVYFCASSPGGITEAFFGQGTRLTVV.

About this clonotype: Its ends do not fully match the called genes, so a read error is possible. The CDR3 nucleotides read TGTGCCAGCAGTTTAAGAGGAAACACTGCAGCTTTCTTT. Its protein is CASSLRGNTAAFF. This chain uses TRBV27 with TRBJ1-1; D gene ambiguous. Germline lookup yields CDR1 MNHEY and CDR2 SMNVEV (reference sequence). There are 13 residues in the CDR3.

This clonotype occurred many times. The rearrangement links TRBV2 to TRBJ1-4; TRBD1 aligns across 9 bases. V shed 2 bases, J shed 4 bases, and the junction held 5 bases outside the gene matches. CDR1 is SNHLY and CDR2 is FYNNEI in the germline V gene. The CDR3 sequence is 16 residues long. The chain's CDR3 is CASSESRDRVNEKLFF. As DNA, the CDR3 is TGTGCCAGCAGTGAATCCAGGGACAGGGTTAATGAAAAACTGTTTTTT.

This clonotype was found many times. This chain links TRBV6-5 with TRBJ1-1; no clear D. Germline V lookup: CDR1 MNHEY, CDR2 SVGAGI. This CDR3 is 12 amino acids long. V gave up 6 bases and J gave up 8 bases, with 13 bases separating them. CDR3 DNA: TGTGCCAGCAGACTCCCGGGCTTAGAAGCTTTCTTT. Its protein product is CASRLPGLEAFF.

The chain has TRBV11-2 and TRBJ2-1; TRBD2 matches 7 bases. V shed 2 bases, J shed 9 bases, and the junction held 16 bases outside the gene matches. Looked up from germline, CDR1 is SGHAT and CDR2 is FQNNGV. The CDR3 is 17 amino acids. The CDR3 protein is CASSLRDWTRRHGEQFF. Here the CDR3 DNA reads TGTGCCAGCAGCTTAAGAGACTGGACTAGGAGGCACGGTGAGCAGTTCTTC.

This clonotype appeared many times. The CDR3 is CASSSGDYEQYF. The CDR3 coding sequence is TGTGCCAGCAGCTCCGGGGACTACGAGCAGTACTTC. This sequence joins TRBV7-9 and TRBJ2-7; D might be TRBD2 (5 bases). V dropped 4 bases and J dropped 3 bases, with 7 bases sitting between them. Germline V CDR1 and CDR2: SEHNR, FQNEAQ (reference sequence). This CDR3 contains 12 residues.

This clonotype occurred many times. The J gene is TRBJ1-2, the V gene TRBV20-1, with 8 bases aligning to TRBD1. V lost 3 bases, J lost 5 bases, and 5 bases stayed unmatched. This CDR3 is built from 13 residues. From germline, CDR1 is DFQATT and CDR2 SNEGSKA (reference sequence). The DNA of the CDR3 is TGCAGTGCTAGGGAACAGGGGGAATATGGCTACACCTTC. Translation gives CSAREQGEYGYTF.

This clonotype has only a few counts. The chain has TRBV11-2 and TRBJ2-4; 11 nucleotides line up with TRBD2. Trimming removed 3 bases from V and 4 bases from J; junction bases left unmatched: 11. The CDR3 is 18 residues long. CDR1 is SGHAT, CDR2 FQNNGV, per germline. The chain's CDR3 is CASSFKKPLAGGKNIQYF. The CDR3 DNA is TGTGCCAGCAGCTTTAAAAAACCTCTAGCGGGGGGAAAAAACATTCAGTACTTC.

This clonotype was seen at least ten times. The chain is built from TRBV7-2 and TRBJ2-5; 7 nucleotides match TRBD1. Trimming cost V 6 bases and J 5 bases; bases outside gene matches: 9. In germline, CDR1 is SGHTA, CDR2 FQGNSA. This CDR3 has 14 amino acids. CDR3 DNA sequence: TGTGCCAGCAGTCCGCGACAGGGCCGGGAGACCCAGTACTTC. Amino acid sequence: CASSPRQGRETQYF.

This clonotype was seen at least ten times. V usage is TRBV5-1 and J usage is TRBJ1-3; D is uncertain. The CDR3 consists of 15 residues. V was clipped by 0 bases and J by 0 bases, with 7 bases between them. Germline V gene lookup returns CDR1 SGHRS and CDR2 YFSETQ. The CDR3 loop reads CASSLEVGSGNTIYF. CDR3 DNA: TGCGCCAGCAGCTTGGAGGTCGGCTCTGGAAACACCATATATTTT.

This clonotype was seen at least ten times. The chain couples TRBV7-9 to TRBJ1-1, with D uncertain. In germline, CDR1 is SEHNR, CDR2 FQNEAQ (reference sequence). The ends were cut back, 5 bases at V and 3 bases at J, with 7 bases in the middle. This CDR3 spans 12 amino acids. This chain's CDR3 is CASSPWDTEAFF. The DNA of the CDR3 is TGTGCCAGCAGCCCTTGGGACACTGAAGCTTTCTTT.

This clonotype came up a few times. This may arise from a read error, as a much more abundant clone is one base away. This chain connects TRBV3-1 to TRBJ1-5; D is uncertain. Germline V gene lookup returns CDR1 LGHDT and CDR2 YNNKEL (reference sequence). The V gene lost 0 bases and the J gene lost 5 bases, with 2 bases spanning the gap. The CDR3 has 12 residues. For the CDR3, the DNA is TGTGCCAGCAGCCAAGAGGATCAGCCCCAGCATTTT. Protein: CASSQEDQPQHF.

This clonotype has a count of ten or more. V gene TRBV9 combines with J gene TRBJ2-7; 10 bases are a match to TRBD2. Germline V CDR1 and CDR2: SGDLS, YYNGEE. This CDR3 contains 14 residues. V trimming: 3 bases; J trimming: 3 bases; junction bases outside the gene matches: 3. The CDR3, as DNA: TGTGCCAGCAGCGAATTAGCGGGGGGCTACGAGCAGTACTTC. This translates into CASSELAGGYEQYF.

The gene calls are TRBV6-1 and TRBJ1-2, with a possible D match to TRBD1 (6 bases). With 9 bases removed from V and 3 bases from J, the gap between germline ends came to 14 bases. The germline V gene has CDR1 MNHNS and CDR2 SASEGT. The CDR3 extends over 13 amino acids. The CDR3 sequence: CASYRAGDYGYTF. The CDR3, as DNA: TGTGCCAGTTACAGGGCGGGAGACTATGGCTACACCTTC.